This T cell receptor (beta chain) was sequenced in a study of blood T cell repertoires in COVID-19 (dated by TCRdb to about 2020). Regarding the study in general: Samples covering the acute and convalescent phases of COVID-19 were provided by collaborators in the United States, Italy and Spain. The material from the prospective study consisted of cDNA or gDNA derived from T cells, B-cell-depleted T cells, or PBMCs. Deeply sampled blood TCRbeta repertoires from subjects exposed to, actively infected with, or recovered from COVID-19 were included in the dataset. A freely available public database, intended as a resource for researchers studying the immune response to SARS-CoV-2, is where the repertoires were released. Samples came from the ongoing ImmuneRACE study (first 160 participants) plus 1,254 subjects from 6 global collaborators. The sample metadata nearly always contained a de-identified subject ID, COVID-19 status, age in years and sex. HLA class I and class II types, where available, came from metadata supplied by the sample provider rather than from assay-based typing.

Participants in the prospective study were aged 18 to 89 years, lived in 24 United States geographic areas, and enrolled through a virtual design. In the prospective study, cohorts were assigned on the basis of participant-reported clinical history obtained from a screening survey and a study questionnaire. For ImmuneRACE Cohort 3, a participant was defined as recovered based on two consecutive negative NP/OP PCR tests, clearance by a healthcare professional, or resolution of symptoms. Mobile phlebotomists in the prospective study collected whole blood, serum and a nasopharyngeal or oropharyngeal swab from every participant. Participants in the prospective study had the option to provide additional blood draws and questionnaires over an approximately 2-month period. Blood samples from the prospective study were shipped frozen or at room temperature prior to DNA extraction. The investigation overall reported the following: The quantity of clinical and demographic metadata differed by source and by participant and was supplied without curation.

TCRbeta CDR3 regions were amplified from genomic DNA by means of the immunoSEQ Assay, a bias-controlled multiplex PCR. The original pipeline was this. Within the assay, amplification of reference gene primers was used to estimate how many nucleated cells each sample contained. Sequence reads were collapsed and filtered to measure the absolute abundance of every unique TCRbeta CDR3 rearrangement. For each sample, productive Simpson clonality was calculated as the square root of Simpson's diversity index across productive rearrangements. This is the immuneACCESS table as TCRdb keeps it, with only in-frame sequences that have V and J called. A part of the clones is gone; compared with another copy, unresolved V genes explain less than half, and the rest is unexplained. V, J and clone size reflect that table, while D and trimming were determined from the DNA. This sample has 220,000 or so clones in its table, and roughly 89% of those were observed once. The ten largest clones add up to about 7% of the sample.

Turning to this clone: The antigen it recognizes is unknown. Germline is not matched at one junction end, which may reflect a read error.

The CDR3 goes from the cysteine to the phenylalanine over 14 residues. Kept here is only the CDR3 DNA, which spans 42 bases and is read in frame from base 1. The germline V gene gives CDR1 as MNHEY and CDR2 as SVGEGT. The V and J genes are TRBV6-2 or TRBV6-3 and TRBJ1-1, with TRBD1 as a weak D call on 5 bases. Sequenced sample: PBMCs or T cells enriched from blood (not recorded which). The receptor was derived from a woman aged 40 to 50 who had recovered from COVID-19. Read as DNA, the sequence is TGTGCCAGCAGTAACGTCCGGGGGAACGCTGAAGCTTTCTTT. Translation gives CASSNVRGNAEAFF.